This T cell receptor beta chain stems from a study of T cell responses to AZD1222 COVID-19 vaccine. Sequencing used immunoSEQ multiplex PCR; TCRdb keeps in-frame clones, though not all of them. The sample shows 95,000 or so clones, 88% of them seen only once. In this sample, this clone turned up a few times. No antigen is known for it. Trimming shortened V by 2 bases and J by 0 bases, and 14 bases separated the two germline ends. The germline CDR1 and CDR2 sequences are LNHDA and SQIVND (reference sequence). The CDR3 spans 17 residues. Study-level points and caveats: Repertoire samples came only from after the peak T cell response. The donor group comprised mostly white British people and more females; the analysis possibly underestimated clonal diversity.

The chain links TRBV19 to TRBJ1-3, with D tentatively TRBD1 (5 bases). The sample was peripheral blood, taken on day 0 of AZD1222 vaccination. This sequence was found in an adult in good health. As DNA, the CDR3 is TGTGCCAGTAGTATAAGAGGGGCGGTGGACTCTGGAAACACCATATATTTT. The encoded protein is CASSIRGAVDSGNTIYF.